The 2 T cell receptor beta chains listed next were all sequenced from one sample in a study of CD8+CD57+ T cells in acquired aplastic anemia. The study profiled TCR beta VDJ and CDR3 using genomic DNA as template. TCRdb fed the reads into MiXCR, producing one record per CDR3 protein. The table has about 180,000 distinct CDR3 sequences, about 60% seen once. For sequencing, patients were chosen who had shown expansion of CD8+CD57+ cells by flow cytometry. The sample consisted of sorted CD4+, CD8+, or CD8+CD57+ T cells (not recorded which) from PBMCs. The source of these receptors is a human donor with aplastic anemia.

CDR3 amino acids: CASKRGDSYEQYF. DNA of the CDR3: TGTGCCAGCAAACGGGGAGATTCCTACGAGCAGTACTTC. V and J are TRBV2 and TRBJ2-7; weak D call: TRBD2 (5 bases). Germline CDR1 is SNHLY and CDR2 is FYNNEI. The CDR3 is 13 amino acids. Trimming pared 7 bases from V and 1 base from J, leaving 11 bases between.

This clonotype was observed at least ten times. The CDR3 reads CSARGGIYGYTF. CDR3 nucleotides: TGCAGTGCCCGGGGGGGGATCTATGGCTACACCTTC. The chain has TRBV20-1 and TRBJ1-2; possible D gene TRBD1, 5 bases. The germline V gene encodes CDR1 DFQATT and CDR2 SNEGSKA (reference sequence). Trimming removed 6 bases at V and 4 bases at J, with 12 bases between. The CDR3 spans 12 residues.